This T cell receptor (beta chain) was recorded in a study of shared clonotypes between healthy human individuals. Using immunoSEQ multiplex PCR, the repertoire was profiled, and TCRdb retains in-frame clones only, with some absent. The data hold roughly 810,000 clones, with 96% observed a single time. Naive-designated CD8 cells lacked CD45RO, were positively enriched for CCR7, and omitted terminally differentiated effector memory CD45RA+ cells. CDR3 length equals 15 residues. Germline loops: CDR1 MDHEN, CDR2 SYDVKM. V was trimmed by 1 base and J by 4 bases, leaving 10 bases between them. The specimen sequenced was naive CD8+ T cells sorted from blood. This clonotype was sampled from a young man in good health. The chain joins TRBV28 to TRBJ2-2; D is unclear. The CDR3 loop is CASSLLGSRTGELFF. The CDR3 DNA is TGTGCCAGCAGTTTATTAGGGTCCCGCACCGGGGAGCTGTTTTTT.